This TCR beta chain originates from a study of T cell responses to AZD1222 COVID-19 vaccine. Study summary: Analysis merged second doses at about 4 or about 12 weeks. The study's findings and limits: Possibly, clonal diversity was underestimated; donors were largely white British and included more females. At 160-218 and 743-854, vaccine-associated CD4 TCRs were dominant, and they spanned spike. At baseline, seropositivity was found in only 6 or 7 AZD1222 recipients.

Regarding this clone: The antigen is not known.

The CDR3 spans 16 residues. V was clipped by 0 bases and J by 1 base; unmatched bases: 5. Germline loops: CDR1 GTSNPN, CDR2 SVGIG (reference sequence). The protocol was immunoSEQ multiplex PCR, while the TCRdb copy is restricted to in-frame clones and leaves out a portion. The sample consists of about 76,000 clones, 70% to 90% of them appearing once. This sequence originates from an adult in good health. Sequencing was performed on peripheral blood, taken on day 0 of AZD1222 vaccination. The gene calls are TRBV30 and TRBJ2-5; TRBD1 agrees at 10 bases. CDR3 sequence (DNA): TGTGCCTGGAGTGTTGGGACAGGGGCCTTCCAAGAGACCCAGTACTTC. It translates to CAWSVGTGAFQETQYF.